The TCR beta chain described here comes from a study of Graves' ophthalmopathy and Graves' hyperthyroidism. Across the study: Pretreatment peripheral blood was obtained at initial diagnosis.

This clonotype was detected a few times. Antigen specificity is unknown. Germline V gene data show CDR1 as SGHTA and CDR2 as FQGNSA. CDR3 length: 14 residues. V lost 3 bases and J 1 base, leaving 9 bases between the germline ends. The TCR beta CDR3 regions underwent amplification from RNA transcripts. HTBI primers were used in a first-round RT-PCR, which preceded a second-round multiplex PCR. TCRdb reanalysed the multiplex PCR reads using MiXCR and keeps one entry per CDR3 protein. Of 650,000 to 900,000 distinct CDR3 sequences detected, approximately 40% appear once; the ten largest clones hold 44%. Orbital computed tomography, thyroid ultrasound, TRAb, serum thyroxine and clinical symptoms formed the basis of diagnosis. PBMCs were density-gradient isolated from about 9.6 ml fresh blood. General observations from the study: A model of 13 signatures distinguished ophthalmopathy from stable hyperthyroidism at roughly 87% sensitivity and approximately 77% specificity.

The chain joins TRBV7-2 to TRBJ2-5; D uncertain. This TCR derives from an adult man with Graves' ophthalmopathy. Material: peripheral blood. The CDR3 here is CASSLAMLQETQYF. Here the CDR3 DNA reads TGTGCCAGCAGCTTGGCTATGCTCCAAGAGACCCAGTACTTC.